Listed below are T cell receptor beta chains from one sample, sequenced in a study of response to subunit inactivated influenza vaccine. MiXCR, applied by TCRdb to the RT-PCR reads, yields one record per CDR3 protein. The sample holds around 480,000 distinct CDR3 sequences, 15% to 20% seen once. The material was CD4+ T cells sorted from PBMCs, obtained around 2 years after vaccination. The receptors originated from a man aged 45-69 years who received an inactivated influenza vaccine. Both conserved end residues are part of each CDR3. D genes are given only for firm matches. Clone size, where shown, is once, few, many, or a class for clones that have expanded.

clone_size: once
d_call: TRBD2
j_call: TRBJ2-1
v_call: TRBV20-1
cdr3_aa: CSASSPTSGRLYEQFF
cdr3_nt: TGCAGTGCTAGTTCTCCAACTAGCGGGAGACTCTATGAGCAGTTCTTC

clone_size: many
d_call: TRBD2
j_call: TRBJ2-1
v_call: TRBV5-1
cdr3_aa: CASSALALSYNEQFF
cdr3_nt: TGCGCCAGCAGCGCACTAGCGTTGTCCTACAATGAGCAGTTCTTC

clone_size: .
d_call: .
j_call: TRBJ2-3
v_call: TRBV4-3
cdr3_aa: CASSQERDSPGHF
cdr3_nt: TGCGCCAGCAGCCAAGAACGGGACTCTCCGGGGCATTTT

clone_size: few
d_call: .
j_call: TRBJ2-1
v_call: TRBV20-1
cdr3_aa: CSASGLSEVFNEQFF
cdr3_nt: TGCAGTGCTAGCGGCCTATCGGAGGTTTTCAATGAGCAGTTCTTC

clone_size: few
d_call: .
j_call: TRBJ1-3
v_call: TRBV12-3/TRBV12-4
cdr3_aa: CASKRNTIYF
cdr3_nt: TGTGCCAGCAAGAGGAACACCATATATTTT

clone_size: few
d_call: TRBD1
j_call: TRBJ2-3
v_call: TRBV20-1
cdr3_aa: CSARGKTGGTDTQYF
cdr3_nt: TGCAGTGCTAGGGGGAAGACAGGGGGAACAGATACGCAGTATTTT

clone_size: few
d_call: .
j_call: TRBJ2-2
v_call: TRBV5-1
cdr3_aa: CASSLVGALGTGELFF
cdr3_nt: TGCGCCAGCAGCTTGGTAGGGGCCCTGGGCACCGGGGAGCTGTTTTTT

clone_size: many
d_call: .
j_call: TRBJ2-7
v_call: TRBV11-2
cdr3_aa: CASSVWLEGSTEQYF
cdr3_nt: TGTGCCAGCAGCGTCTGGTTGGAGGGGTCAACCGAGCAGTACTTC

clone_size: .
d_call: .
j_call: TRBJ2-3
v_call: TRBV18
cdr3_aa: CASSQTRTETDTQYF
cdr3_nt: TGTGCCAGCTCACAAACCCGGACAGAGACAGATACGCAGTATTTT

clone_size: few
d_call: TRBD2
j_call: TRBJ2-3
v_call: TRBV5-6
cdr3_aa: CASRRTSGTTDTQYF
cdr3_nt: TGTGCCAGCAGGCGGACTAGCGGGACCACAGATACGCAGTATTTT

clone_size: .
d_call: .
j_call: TRBJ1-5
v_call: TRBV4-1
cdr3_aa: CASSQRGDPGQPQHF
cdr3_nt: TGCGCCAGCAGCCAAAGGGGGGATCCAGGCCAGCCCCAGCATTTT

clone_size: .
d_call: TRBD1
j_call: TRBJ1-6
v_call: TRBV11-2
cdr3_aa: CASSSLKTGGRSPLHF
cdr3_nt: TGTGCCAGCAGCTCCTTAAAGACAGGGGGTAGGTCACCCCTCCACTTT

clone_size: .
d_call: TRBD2
j_call: TRBJ2-3
v_call: TRBV20-1
cdr3_aa: CSARRPGGPGDTQYF
cdr3_nt: TGCAGTGCTAGAAGACCGGGGGGGCCTGGAGATACGCAGTATTTT

clone_size: .
d_call: .
j_call: TRBJ2-7
v_call: TRBV7-9
cdr3_aa: CASSLFTSYEQYF
cdr3_nt: TGTGCCAGCAGCTTATTTACCTCCTACGAGCAGTACTTC

clone_size: .
d_call: .
j_call: TRBJ2-3
v_call: TRBV27
cdr3_aa: CAISSGTSLTDTQYF
cdr3_nt: TGTGCCATCAGTTCTGGGACCTCTCTCACAGATACGCAGTATTTT

clone_size: many
d_call: .
j_call: TRBJ2-5
v_call: TRBV3-1
cdr3_aa: CASSQDRKTQYF
cdr3_nt: TGTGCCAGCAGCCAAGATAGGAAGACCCAGTACTTC

clone_size: few
d_call: .
j_call: TRBJ2-3
v_call: TRBV20-1
cdr3_aa: CSARGSRRGGSDTQYF
cdr3_nt: TGCAGTGCTAGGGGAAGCCGGAGAGGAGGGTCAGATACGCAGTATTTT

clone_size: few
d_call: TRBD1
j_call: TRBJ2-1
v_call: TRBV7-2
cdr3_aa: CASRRDRGYNEQFF
cdr3_nt: TGTGCCAGCAGACGGGACAGGGGATACAATGAGCAGTTCTTC

clone_size: .
d_call: .
j_call: TRBJ1-4
v_call: TRBV6-5
cdr3_aa: CASSPGTELFF
cdr3_nt: TGTGCCAGCAGTCCCGGGACGGAACTGTTTTTT

clone_size: many
d_call: .
j_call: TRBJ2-1
v_call: TRBV5-1
cdr3_aa: CASSLGAERNEQFF
cdr3_nt: TGCGCCAGCAGCTTGGGTGCGGAAAGGAATGAGCAGTTCTTC

clone_size: many
d_call: .
j_call: TRBJ2-7
v_call: TRBV6-5
cdr3_aa: CASSYGFSSYEQYF
cdr3_nt: TGTGCCAGCAGTTACGGATTTAGCTCCTACGAGCAGTACTTC

clone_size: .
d_call: .
j_call: TRBJ2-7
v_call: TRBV6-2/TRBV6-3
cdr3_aa: CASRMDSLAYEQYF
cdr3_nt: TGTGCCAGCAGAATGGACAGTCTTGCCTACGAGCAGTACTTC

clone_size: few
d_call: .
j_call: TRBJ2-7
v_call: TRBV11-2
cdr3_aa: CASKVGQEPYEQYF
cdr3_nt: TGTGCCAGCAAAGTCGGGCAGGAGCCCTACGAGCAGTACTTC

clone_size: few
d_call: .
j_call: TRBJ2-3
v_call: TRBV20-1
cdr3_aa: CSASIPGEFTDTQYF
cdr3_nt: TGCAGTGCTAGTATCCCTGGGGAGTTCACAGATACGCAGTATTTT

clone_size: few
d_call: .
j_call: TRBJ2-3
v_call: TRBV7-9
cdr3_aa: CASSLVWMMTDTQYF
cdr3_nt: TGTGCCAGCAGCTTAGTCTGGATGATGACAGATACGCAGTATTTT

clone_size: few
d_call: TRBD1
j_call: TRBJ1-1
v_call: TRBV20-1
cdr3_aa: CSARRTGHTEAFF
cdr3_nt: TGCAGTGCTCGACGGACAGGGCACACTGAAGCTTTCTTT

clone_size: few
d_call: TRBD1
j_call: TRBJ1-3
v_call: TRBV12-3/TRBV12-4
cdr3_aa: CASSYLGQGSGNTIYF
cdr3_nt: TGTGCCAGCAGTTACCTCGGACAGGGCTCTGGAAACACCATATATTTT

clone_size: .
d_call: TRBD2
j_call: TRBJ2-1
v_call: TRBV3-1
cdr3_aa: CASSLTTSGRAYNEQFF
cdr3_nt: TGTGCCAGCAGCCTCACGACTAGCGGGAGGGCCTACAATGAGCAGTTCTTC

clone_size: few
d_call: TRBD2
j_call: TRBJ2-3
v_call: TRBV9
cdr3_aa: CASRGTSGGSDTQYF
cdr3_nt: TGTGCCAGCAGGGGGACTAGCGGGGGGTCGGATACGCAGTATTTT

clone_size: few
d_call: .
j_call: TRBJ1-4
v_call: TRBV20-1
cdr3_aa: CSASRDANEKLFF
cdr3_nt: TGCAGTGCTAGCCGGGACGCTAATGAAAAACTGTTTTTT

clone_size: few
d_call: .
j_call: TRBJ2-3
v_call: TRBV5-1
cdr3_aa: CASSSMTSTDTQYF
cdr3_nt: TGCGCCAGCAGCTCGATGACAAGCACAGATACGCAGTATTTT

clone_size: few
d_call: .
j_call: TRBJ1-3
v_call: TRBV4-2
cdr3_aa: CASSQGASGGNTIYF
cdr3_nt: TGTGCCAGCAGCCAAGGGGCCTCAGGTGGAAACACCATATATTTT

clone_size: few
d_call: .
j_call: TRBJ2-5
v_call: TRBV10-3
cdr3_aa: CATKKKETQYF
cdr3_nt: TGTGCCACCAAGAAGAAAGAGACCCAGTACTTC

clone_size: few
d_call: .
j_call: TRBJ1-2
v_call: TRBV10-3
cdr3_aa: CAIEGQGYGYTF
cdr3_nt: TGTGCCATCGAGGGGCAGGGGTATGGCTACACCTTC

clone_size: many
d_call: TRBD1
j_call: TRBJ1-2
v_call: TRBV7-9
cdr3_aa: CASSLGDRIHTF
cdr3_nt: TGTGCCAGCAGCTTGGGGGACAGAATCCATACCTTC

clone_size: .
d_call: .
j_call: TRBJ1-2
v_call: TRBV20-1
cdr3_aa: CSAQDSGYGYTF
cdr3_nt: TGCAGTGCTCAGGACAGCGGCTATGGCTACACCTTC

clone_size: .
d_call: .
j_call: TRBJ2-1
v_call: TRBV12-3/TRBV12-4
cdr3_aa: CASSPDGGYNEQFF
cdr3_nt: TGTGCCAGCAGTCCGGACGGGGGCTACAATGAGCAGTTCTTC

clone_size: .
d_call: .
j_call: TRBJ1-1
v_call: TRBV30
cdr3_aa: CAWSSYRVVMNTEAFF
cdr3_nt: TGTGCCTGGAGTTCCTACAGGGTTGTCATGAACACTGAAGCTTTCTTT

clone_size: few
d_call: .
j_call: TRBJ1-5
v_call: TRBV4-2
cdr3_aa: CASSQDGVNQPQHF
cdr3_nt: TGTGCCAGCAGCCAAGATGGTGTGAATCAGCCCCAGCATTTT

clone_size: .
d_call: .
j_call: TRBJ1-2
v_call: TRBV6-2/TRBV6-3
cdr3_aa: CASSYSNSYLSYTF
cdr3_nt: TGTGCCAGCAGTTACTCGAACAGCTACTTAAGCTACACCTTC

clone_size: few
d_call: TRBD2
j_call: TRBJ2-3
v_call: TRBV20-1
cdr3_aa: CSARDLRGGGGTDTQYF
cdr3_nt: TGCAGTGCTAGAGATCTACGGGGGGGCGGAGGTACAGATACGCAGTATTTT